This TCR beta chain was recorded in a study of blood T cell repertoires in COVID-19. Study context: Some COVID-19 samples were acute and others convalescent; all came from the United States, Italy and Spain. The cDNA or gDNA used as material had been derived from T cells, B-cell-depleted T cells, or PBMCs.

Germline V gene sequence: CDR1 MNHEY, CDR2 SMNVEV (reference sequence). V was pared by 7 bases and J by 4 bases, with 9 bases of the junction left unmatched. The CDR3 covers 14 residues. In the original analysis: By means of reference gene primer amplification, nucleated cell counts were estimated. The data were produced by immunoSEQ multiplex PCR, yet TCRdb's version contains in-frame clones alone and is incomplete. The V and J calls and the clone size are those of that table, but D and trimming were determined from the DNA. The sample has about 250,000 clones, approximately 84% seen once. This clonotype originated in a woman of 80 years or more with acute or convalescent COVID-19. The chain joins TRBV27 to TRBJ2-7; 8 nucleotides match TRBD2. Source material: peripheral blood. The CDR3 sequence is CASTRLAHNYEQYF. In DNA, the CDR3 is TGTGCCAGCACCAGACTAGCGCACAATTACGAGCAGTACTTC.